This T cell receptor (beta chain) was identified during a study of human T cells and chemical hapten exposure. Study results and limitations: Relative to control repertoires, expanded TCRs gave rise to significantly more large CDR3 similarity clusters. The number of TCRs above 1 in 1000 frequency did not change after DPC sensitization.

A remark on this clonotype: Its antigen is not identified.

The time point: patch test 3, about 24 weeks after DPC sensitization. As to treatment: therapeutic diphenylcyclopropenone sensitization with weekly scalp DPC. Single cDNA molecules in the library carried unique molecular identifiers attached during preparation. TCRdb redid the calling of the RACE reads with MiXCR, one entry per CDR3 protein. The sample lists 70,000 or so distinct CDR3 sequences, around 10% occurring once. The sequenced sample was whole blood, obtained in connection with sensitization to the hapten diphenylcyclopropenone (DPC). The sequence was collected from a woman in her forties or fifties with alopecia areata. Some clones in this sample may be carry-over from other donors' samples.

CDR3: CASSKGNSGRLVGELFF. The CDR3 DNA sequence: TGTGCCAGCAGCAAGGGCAATTCGGGACGGCTGGTCGGGGAGCTGTTTTTT. This chain joins TRBV21-1 and TRBJ2-2; the D call in the table, TRBD1, was not verified against the DNA. TRBV21-1 is a listed pseudogene. The CDR3 covers 17 residues.